This record concerns one TCR beta chain sequence. Its target is not known. PCR was performed using 60 Vbeta and 13 Jbeta primers. In the original workflow: An analysis performed later counted about 80 million unique TCR beta chains (approximately 12 million of them shared). Only in-frame clones appear in the TCRdb table, and some are missing; sequencing was by immunoSEQ multiplex PCR. The D gene and trimming were derived from the DNA, and the V and J assignments and clone size from that table. The sample holds 150,000 or so clones; around 80% are singletons and the top ten take 2.5% to 3.5%. These data are taken from a study of cytomegalovirus exposure and HLA in healthy donors. Findings and limits, study-wide: Earlier analysis found most TCR beta V segments productive about 90% or about 30% of the time. From TCR beta sequences, most subjects' HLA-A and HLA-B alleles were reportedly predicted accurately.

The CDR3 is 15 residues long. V lost 5 bases, J lost 9 bases, and 8 bases stayed unmatched. CDR1 is SGHTA and CDR2 is FQGTGA in the germline V gene. Material for sequencing was PBMCs. This sequence joins TRBV7-3 and TRBJ2-1; 12 nucleotides agree with TRBD2. The clonotype originates from a woman aged 45 to 65 in good health and CMV-seropositive. The CDR3 protein is CASSRETSGRGEQFF. The CDR3 bases are TGTGCCAGCAGCCGAGAGACTAGCGGGAGAGGTGAGCAGTTCTTC.